The rows below give T cell receptor beta chains drawn from one sample of a study of neurological immune-mediated disorders. TCRdb redid the calling of the 5' RACE reads with MiXCR, one entry per CDR3 protein. The sample shows 66,000 or so distinct CDR3 sequences, less than 5.5% of them seen only once. The sequenced sample consisted of PBMCs. These receptors were collected from a woman between 25 and 40 years old with multiple sclerosis. The CDR3 runs from the conserved cysteine through the conserved F or W. A D gene is named only where the DNA matches it firmly. Clone size is given for some rows only: seen once, a few or many times, or a class if the clone is expanded.

v_gene: TRBV10-3
d_gene: TRBD2
j_gene: TRBJ2-3
abundance: many
CDR3nt: TGTGCCATCAGTGATAGCGGGGGCACAGATACGCAGTATTTT
CDR3aa: CAISDSGGTDTQYF

v_gene: TRBV5-1
d_gene: TRBD2
j_gene: TRBJ2-3
abundance: once
CDR3nt: TGCGCCAGCAGCAGGGGACTAGCGGACACCACAGATACGCAGTATTTT
CDR3aa: CASSRGLADTTDTQYF

v_gene: TRBV7-6
d_gene: .
j_gene: TRBJ2-6
abundance: .
CDR3nt: TGTGCCAGTAGCTTGTCCCCCAGGGCCTCTGGGGCCAACGTCCTGACTTTC
CDR3aa: CASSLSPRASGANVLTF

v_gene: TRBV20-1
d_gene: .
j_gene: TRBJ2-4
abundance: few
CDR3nt: TGCAGTGTCGGCGCCGCCGAGTACAAAAACATTCAGTACTTC
CDR3aa: CSVGAAEYKNIQYF

v_gene: TRBV4-1
d_gene: .
j_gene: TRBJ1-1
abundance: many
CDR3nt: TGCGCCAGCAGCCATCCTGACAGGCACACTGAAGCTTTCTTT
CDR3aa: CASSHPDRHTEAFF

v_gene: TRBV7-6
d_gene: TRBD1
j_gene: TRBJ1-3
abundance: many
CDR3nt: TGTGCCAGCAGCCCCTGGACAGGGAGCTCTGGAAACACCATATATTTT
CDR3aa: CASSPWTGSSGNTIYF

v_gene: TRBV5-1
d_gene: .
j_gene: TRBJ1-1
abundance: few
CDR3nt: TGCGCCAGCAGCTTGGTTGGGGGGAGAGAGACTGAAGCTTTCTTT
CDR3aa: CASSLVGGRETEAFF

v_gene: TRBV10-3
d_gene: TRBD2
j_gene: TRBJ2-7
abundance: many
CDR3nt: TGTGCCATCAGTGGGAGCGGGAAAAATTACGAGCAGTACTTC
CDR3aa: CAISGSGKNYEQYF

v_gene: TRBV6-6
d_gene: TRBD1
j_gene: TRBJ1-1
abundance: many
CDR3nt: TGTGCCAGCAGTTCAGGGGGCACTGAAGCTTTCTTT
CDR3aa: CASSSGGTEAFF

v_gene: TRBV12-3/TRBV12-4
d_gene: .
j_gene: TRBJ1-2
abundance: few
CDR3nt: TGTGCCAGCAGTTTAGCACAGGGCTATGGCTACACCTTC
CDR3aa: CASSLAQGYGYTF

v_gene: TRBV5-1
d_gene: .
j_gene: TRBJ1-6
abundance: .
CDR3nt: TGCGCCAGCAGCTTCGGGGGGACGGGAGATTCACCCCTCAACTTT
CDR3aa: CASSFGGTGDSPLNF

v_gene: TRBV20-1
d_gene: TRBD2
j_gene: TRBJ2-3
abundance: many
CDR3nt: TGCAGTGCCTTAGCGGGGGGGCGCACAGATACGCAGTATTTT
CDR3aa: CSALAGGRTDTQYF

v_gene: TRBV25-1
d_gene: TRBD1
j_gene: TRBJ1-5
abundance: few
CDR3nt: TGTGCCAGCGGGGGACAGGGGGCCAATCAGCCCCAGCATTTT
CDR3aa: CASGGQGANQPQHF

v_gene: TRBV20-1
d_gene: .
j_gene: TRBJ1-6
abundance: few
CDR3nt: TGCAGTGCGCCTCGGCCAACAAGCTCCTATAATTCACCCCTCAACTTT
CDR3aa: CSAPRPTSSYNSPLNF

v_gene: TRBV5-1
d_gene: TRBD1
j_gene: TRBJ2-1
abundance: many
CDR3nt: TGCGCCAGCAGCCGCCGGGGACAGGGTGGTGCGGATGAGCAGTTCTTC
CDR3aa: CASSRRGQGGADEQFF

v_gene: TRBV7-8
d_gene: .
j_gene: TRBJ1-6
abundance: .
CDR3nt: TGTGCCAGCAGCTTAGGGCCAAGTGTAGATTCACCCCTCCACTTT
CDR3aa: CASSLGPSVDSPLHF

v_gene: TRBV6-2/TRBV6-3
d_gene: .
j_gene: TRBJ1-1
abundance: few
CDR3nt: TGTGCCAGCAGCCCCCCCCAGGGAATCACTGAAGCTTTCTTT
CDR3aa: CASSPPQGITEAFF

v_gene: TRBV4-2
d_gene: TRBD1
j_gene: TRBJ2-1
abundance: .
CDR3nt: TGTGCCAGCAGCCGGGACAGGGACGGGATTAATGAGCAGTTCTTC
CDR3aa: CASSRDRDGINEQFF

v_gene: TRBV7-3
d_gene: .
j_gene: TRBJ2-5
abundance: many
CDR3nt: TGTGCCAGCAGCCCATCGGGGACTCAAGAGACCCAGTACTTC
CDR3aa: CASSPSGTQETQYF

v_gene: TRBV10-3
d_gene: .
j_gene: TRBJ2-3
abundance: many
CDR3nt: TGTGCCATCAGCCTAGGGGTGGGGGGGGCCGCAGATACGCAGTATTTT
CDR3aa: CAISLGVGGAADTQYF

v_gene: TRBV10-3
d_gene: .
j_gene: TRBJ2-3
abundance: many
CDR3nt: TGTGCCATCCGGGCGGGGCCTAGCACAGATACGCAGTATTTT
CDR3aa: CAIRAGPSTDTQYF

v_gene: TRBV24-1
d_gene: TRBD1
j_gene: TRBJ2-1
abundance: many
CDR3nt: TGTGCCACCAGTGATCTACCGGGACAGGGTATTGATGAGCAGTTCTTC
CDR3aa: CATSDLPGQGIDEQFF

v_gene: TRBV20-1
d_gene: TRBD1
j_gene: TRBJ1-1
abundance: many
CDR3nt: TGCAGTGCTAGAGACCGACCAGGGGGCACTGAAGCTTTCTTT
CDR3aa: CSARDRPGGTEAFF

v_gene: TRBV12-3/TRBV12-4
d_gene: TRBD2
j_gene: TRBJ2-7
abundance: many
CDR3nt: TGTGCCAGCAGTTTAGGCGGGGGGGCCTCCTACGAGCAGTACTTC
CDR3aa: CASSLGGGASYEQYF

v_gene: TRBV29-1
d_gene: .
j_gene: TRBJ2-7
abundance: many
CDR3nt: TGCAGCGTTGAAGCGCTGGGGATCCACGAGCAGTACTTC
CDR3aa: CSVEALGIHEQYF

v_gene: TRBV20-1
d_gene: .
j_gene: TRBJ2-1
abundance: few
CDR3nt: TGCAGTGCTAGGGGGGGGCGCCTAAATGAGCAGTTCTTC
CDR3aa: CSARGGRLNEQFF

v_gene: TRBV5-1
d_gene: .
j_gene: TRBJ1-2
abundance: many
CDR3nt: TGCGCCAGCAGCTTGGAGGGGCCACCCTACTATGGCTACACCTTC
CDR3aa: CASSLEGPPYYGYTF

v_gene: TRBV24-1
d_gene: TRBD1
j_gene: TRBJ2-5
abundance: many
CDR3nt: TGTGCCACCAGTCTCCGGACAGGGGAAGAGACCCAGTACTTC
CDR3aa: CATSLRTGEETQYF

v_gene: TRBV5-4
d_gene: .
j_gene: TRBJ2-4
abundance: many
CDR3nt: TGTGCCAGCAGCTTGGGGGCGGATTTAGCCAAAAACATTCAGTACTTC
CDR3aa: CASSLGADLAKNIQYF

v_gene: TRBV27
d_gene: .
j_gene: TRBJ1-5
abundance: many
CDR3nt: TGTGCCAGCAGTTTAAGGCAGGGGAGGGGTCAGCCCCAGCATTTT
CDR3aa: CASSLRQGRGQPQHF

v_gene: TRBV5-1
d_gene: TRBD1
j_gene: TRBJ1-1
abundance: .
CDR3nt: TGCGCCAGCAGCTTCTCACCGGGACAGCGTATGAACACTGAAGCTTTCTTT
CDR3aa: CASSFSPGQRMNTEAFF

v_gene: TRBV7-7
d_gene: .
j_gene: TRBJ2-2
abundance: many
CDR3nt: TGTGCTAGCAGCTTAGTCCCGGGGTCAAGGACCGGGGAGCTGTTTTTT
CDR3aa: CASSLVPGSRTGELFF

v_gene: TRBV5-1
d_gene: .
j_gene: TRBJ2-4
abundance: many
CDR3nt: TGCGCCAGCAGCTTGGTAGGGACCGAAAACATTCAGTACTTC
CDR3aa: CASSLVGTENIQYF

v_gene: TRBV5-1
d_gene: .
j_gene: TRBJ1-1
abundance: many
CDR3nt: TGCGCCAGCAGCATAGACCTTGACAGGCTGAACACTGAAGCTTTCTTT
CDR3aa: CASSIDLDRLNTEAFF

v_gene: TRBV29-1
d_gene: .
j_gene: TRBJ2-1
abundance: many
CDR3nt: TGCAGCGTTGATCTACAGCTGGCCTACAATGAGCAGTTCTTC
CDR3aa: CSVDLQLAYNEQFF

v_gene: TRBV7-8
d_gene: TRBD2
j_gene: TRBJ2-1
abundance: many
CDR3nt: TGTGCCAGCGGCGGGGGGCCGGGGAATGAGCAGTTCTTC
CDR3aa: CASGGGPGNEQFF

v_gene: TRBV24-1
d_gene: .
j_gene: TRBJ2-3
abundance: few
CDR3nt: TGTGCCACCGGAGACACAGATACGCAGTATTTT
CDR3aa: CATGDTDTQYF

v_gene: TRBV14
d_gene: .
j_gene: TRBJ1-2
abundance: .
CDR3nt: TGTGCCAGCAGCCGGAATGTCTATGGCTACACCTTC
CDR3aa: CASSRNVYGYTF

v_gene: TRBV5-1
d_gene: .
j_gene: TRBJ1-1
abundance: few
CDR3nt: TGCGCCAGCAGCCCGGGGGGGGGCGCGAACACTGAAGCTTTCTTT
CDR3aa: CASSPGGGANTEAFF

v_gene: TRBV27
d_gene: .
j_gene: TRBJ2-2
abundance: few
CDR3nt: TGTGCCAGCACCCCCTCGGGGAGCACCGGGGAGCTGTTTTTT
CDR3aa: CASTPSGSTGELFF

v_gene: TRBV2
d_gene: .
j_gene: TRBJ1-1
abundance: few
CDR3nt: TGTGCCAGCAGTGCTGAGACTCTCACTGAAGCTTTCTTT
CDR3aa: CASSAETLTEAFF

v_gene: TRBV13
d_gene: TRBD2
j_gene: TRBJ2-3
abundance: many
CDR3nt: TGTGCCAGCAGCTCCCTACTAGCGGGAGGCACAGATACGCAGTATTTT
CDR3aa: CASSSLLAGGTDTQYF

v_gene: TRBV7-2
d_gene: .
j_gene: TRBJ2-7
abundance: few
CDR3nt: TGTGCCAGCAGCTTAGGCGGGGGCCTCTCCTACGAGCAGTACTTC
CDR3aa: CASSLGGGLSYEQYF

v_gene: TRBV28
d_gene: TRBD2
j_gene: TRBJ2-6
abundance: many
CDR3nt: TGTGCCAGCAGCCGGGACGGGGGGTGGACTTACTCTGGGGCCAACGTCCTGACTTTC
CDR3aa: CASSRDGGWTYSGANVLTF

v_gene: TRBV7-2
d_gene: .
j_gene: TRBJ1-2
abundance: few
CDR3nt: TGTGCCAGCAGCCCAGCGGGTAATAACTATGGCTACACCTTC
CDR3aa: CASSPAGNNYGYTF

v_gene: TRBV12-3/TRBV12-4
d_gene: TRBD2
j_gene: TRBJ2-5
abundance: many
CDR3nt: TGTGCCAGCAGATCCTGGACTAGCGGGGAGGAGACCCAGTACTTC
CDR3aa: CASRSWTSGEETQYF

v_gene: TRBV20-1
d_gene: .
j_gene: TRBJ1-1
abundance: few
CDR3nt: TGCAGTGCTCTTCCCCGTCTCTGGTACATGAACACTGAAGCTTTCTTT
CDR3aa: CSALPRLWYMNTEAFF

v_gene: TRBV2
d_gene: .
j_gene: TRBJ1-1
abundance: many
CDR3nt: TGTGCCAGGAAGGTGGGGTCGAACACTGAAGCTTTCTTT
CDR3aa: CARKVGSNTEAFF

v_gene: TRBV20-1
d_gene: .
j_gene: TRBJ2-5
abundance: many
CDR3nt: TGCAGTGCTTGGACGGATGGAGAGACCCAGTACTTC
CDR3aa: CSAWTDGETQYF